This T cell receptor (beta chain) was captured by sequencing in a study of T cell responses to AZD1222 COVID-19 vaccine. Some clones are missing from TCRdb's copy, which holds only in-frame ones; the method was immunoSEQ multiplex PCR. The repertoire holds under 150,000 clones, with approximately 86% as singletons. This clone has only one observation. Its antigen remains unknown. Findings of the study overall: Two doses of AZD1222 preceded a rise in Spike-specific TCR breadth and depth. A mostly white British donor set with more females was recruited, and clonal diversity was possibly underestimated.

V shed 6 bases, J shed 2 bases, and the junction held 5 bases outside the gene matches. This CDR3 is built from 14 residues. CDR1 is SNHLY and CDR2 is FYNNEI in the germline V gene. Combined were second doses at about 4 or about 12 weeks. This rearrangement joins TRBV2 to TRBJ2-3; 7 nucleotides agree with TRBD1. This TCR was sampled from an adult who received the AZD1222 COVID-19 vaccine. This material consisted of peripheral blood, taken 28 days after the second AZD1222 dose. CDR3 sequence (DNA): TGTGCCAGCAGAGAGACAGGGCACACAGATACGCAGTATTTT. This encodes CASRETGHTDTQYF.